The 28 T cell receptor beta chains below come from one sample, sequenced in a study of memory CD8 T cells in hepatitis C reinfection. The repertoire was sequenced with immunoSEQ multiplex PCR; TCRdb's copy has only in-frame clones and lacks some. The data hold about 47,000 clones, with 70% to 90% observed a single time. Documented time point: peak reinfection, 3 to 8 weeks after reinfection detection. No in vitro expansion preceded TCR sequencing of the sorted cells. Source material: naive CD8+ T cells sorted from blood. The receptors stem from a man younger than 35 with hepatitis C virus infection.

This clone appeared a few times. The chain carries TRBV5-6 and TRBJ1-2; D might be TRBD1 (5 bases). The CDR3 consists of 13 residues. Trimming stripped 4 bases from V and 10 bases from J, with 17 bases between. Germline V gives CDR1 SGHDT, CDR2 YYEEEE. CDR3 in DNA: TGTGCCAGCAGCATATACAATGGACATTCCTACACCTTC. Protein product: CASSIYNGHSYTF.

Comments on this clone: This sample includes further DNA sequences coding for the same CDR3. The V call is TRBV7-6, the J call TRBJ2-5; the D gene is possibly TRBD2 (7 bases). V lost 3 bases to trimming and J lost 5 bases, with 13 bases between them. Germline CDR1 reads SGHVS; CDR2 reads FNYEAQ. This CDR3 has 14 amino acids. The CDR3 protein is CASSLGGGRETQYF. CDR3 sequence (DNA): TGTGCCAGCAGCTTGGGCGGGGGCCGGGAGACCCAGTACTTC.

V gene TRBV19 combines with J gene TRBJ1-1, with D uncertain. With 1 base removed from V and 0 bases from J, the gap between germline ends came to 9 bases. Germline loops: CDR1 LNHDA, CDR2 SQIVND (reference sequence). The CDR3 totals 15 residues. CDR3 protein: CASSIVPGMNTEAFF. The DNA for the CDR3 is TGTGCCAGTAGTATAGTCCCGGGGATGAACACTGAAGCTTTCTTT.

The chain carries TRBV7-2 and TRBJ2-5, with 8 bases aligning to TRBD1. The CDR3 has 15 amino acids. The trim removed 4 bases at V and 4 bases at J, leaving 8 bases unmatched. The germline gives CDR1 SGHTA, CDR2 FQGNSA. CDR3 amino acids: CASSSPLRGLETQYF. In DNA, the CDR3 is TGTGCCAGCAGCTCCCCCCTCAGGGGGCTAGAGACCCAGTACTTC. Full variable domain (outside the CDR3, taken from reference TRBV7-2 and TRBJ2-5): GAGVSQSPSNKVTEKGKDVELRCDPISGHTALYWYRQSLGQGLEFLIYFQGNSAPDKSGLPSDRFSAERTGGSVSTLTIQRTQQEDSAVYLCASSSPLRGLETQYFGPGTRLLVL.

For this clone: The sample holds other DNA sequences that translate to the same CDR3. This chain uses TRBV5-4 with TRBJ2-3; 8 bases map to TRBD2. Trimming removed 0 bases from V and 5 bases from J; junction bases left unmatched: 5. The germline CDR1 and CDR2 sequences are SGHNT and YYREEE (reference sequence). This CDR3 has 15 amino acids. CDR3 in amino acids: CASSLAGTSKDTQYF. The CDR3 DNA sequence: TGTGCCAGCAGCTTGGCCGGGACTAGTAAAGATACGCAGTATTTT.

The chain joins TRBV28 to TRBJ2-5; D call uncertain. The J call may be faulty, since TRBJ2-7 better matches the DNA end. Germline assignment: CDR1 MDHEN and CDR2 SYDVKM. The CDR3 sequence is 15 residues long. The CDR3 loop reads CASSLSVPHPYEQYF. As DNA, the CDR3 is TGTGCCAGCAGTTTATCGGTCCCTCATCCCTACGAGCAGTACTTC.

The chain employs TRBV7-2 and TRBJ2-1; D is uncertain. The germline V gene encodes CDR1 SGHTA and CDR2 FQGNSA. The CDR3 has 15 residues. V shed 4 bases and J shed 4 bases, with 14 bases lying between them. The CDR3 nucleotides read TGTGCCAGCAGCTCCCCCACAGCTGGGTACAATGAGCAGTTCTTC. Protein product: CASSSPTAGYNEQFF.

The rearrangement joins TRBV27 to TRBJ2-3; 15 positions agree with TRBD2. V trimming: 1 base; J trimming: 1 base; junction bases outside the gene matches: 6. This CDR3 region has 19 residues. Germline CDR1 reads MNHEY; CDR2 reads SMNVEV (reference sequence). The CDR3, as DNA: TGTGCCAGCAGTTTATATGGGACTAGCGGGGGGTTCGGCACAGATACGCAGTATTTT. Its translation is CASSLYGTSGGFGTDTQYF.

The V gene is TRBV19, the J gene TRBJ2-5, with 12 bases fitting TRBD2. After removal of 5 bases from V and 5 bases from J, the junction contained 15 bases not matched to a gene. Looked up from germline, CDR1 is LNHDA and CDR2 is SQIVND (reference sequence). The CDR3 length is 18 residues. DNA of the CDR3: TGTGCCAGTAGTCCGGAGACTAGCGGGAGTGCCCTGGGGGAGACCCAGTACTTC. It translates to CASSPETSGSALGETQYF.

The chain is built from TRBV6-1 and TRBJ2-1; D might be TRBD1 (5 bases). Germline CDR1 and CDR2: MNHNS and SASEGT. This CDR3 comprises 17 residues. V was trimmed by 1 base and J by 1 base, leaving 14 bases between them. The CDR3 region has the DNA TGTGCCAGCAGTGAAGACAGGCGGATAGGTTCCTACAATGAGCAGTTCTTC. Its translation is CASSEDRRIGSYNEQFF.

The V and J genes are TRBV27 and TRBJ1-6; D possibly corresponds to TRBD1 (6 bases). The ends were cut back, 2 bases at V and 7 bases at J, with 6 bases in the middle. CDR1 MNHEY and CDR2 SMNVEV come from the germline V gene (reference sequence). The CDR3 runs to 13 residues. CDR3 sequence (DNA): TGTGCCAGCAGTTTACAGGGGAATTCACCCCTCCACTTT. Its translation: CASSLQGNSPLHF.

CDR3: CASSLAQGPYSNQPQHF. The CDR3 region has the DNA TGTGCCAGCAGCTTAGCGCAGGGGCCATATAGCAATCAGCCCCAGCATTTT. This chain uses TRBV7-9 with TRBJ1-5; perhaps TRBD1 as D (6 bases). The germline V and J ends were trimmed by 0 bases and 0 bases, with 12 bases remaining between them. Germline V CDR1 and CDR2: SEHNR, FQNEAQ (reference sequence). CDR3 size: 17 residues.

This sequence joins TRBV5-1 and TRBJ1-5; D is possibly TRBD1 (6 bases). The length of the CDR3 is 15 residues. Trimming pared 4 bases from V and 4 bases from J, leaving 15 bases between. The V gene's germline CDR1 is SGHRS and CDR2 YFSETQ. The CDR3 nucleotides read TGCGCCAGCAGCCCTTCTGGACAGCCGAATCAGCCCCAGCATTTT. Its protein is CASSPSGQPNQPQHF.

For this clone: One end of the junction fails to match germline, which may point to a read error. The V gene is TRBV7-2, the J gene TRBJ2-1; TRBD2 agrees at 12 bases. Germline CDR1 reads SGHTA; CDR2 reads FQGNSA. CDR3 length: 15 residues. The CDR3, as DNA: TGTGCCAGCAGGTCGACTAGCGGGGGATACAATGAGCAGCTCTTC. This translates into CASRSTSGGYNEQLF.

The rearrangement joins TRBV9 to TRBJ2-3; TRBD2 matches at 9 bases. This CDR3 is 18 amino acids long. In germline, CDR1 is SGDLS, CDR2 YYNGEE. Trimming cost V 0 bases and J 4 bases; bases outside gene matches: 12. In DNA, the CDR3 is TGTGCCAGCAGCGTAGATGGCACGGCGGGGGGGGGATCAGATACGCAGTATTTT. Translated: CASSVDGTAGGGSDTQYF.

V usage is TRBV29-1 and J usage is TRBJ2-2; TRBD2 might be the D (6 bases). The V gene's germline CDR1 is SQVTM and CDR2 ANQGSEA. There are 14 residues in the CDR3. V lost 1 base and J lost 0, with 6 bases in between. The CDR3 is CSVEAGANTGELFF. The CDR3 region has the DNA TGCAGCGTTGAAGCGGGAGCGAACACCGGGGAGCTGTTTTTT.

This sequence joins TRBV6-1 and TRBJ2-7; D is possibly TRBD2 (6 bases). The V gene's germline CDR1 is MNHNS and CDR2 SASEGT. The ends were cut back, 11 bases at V and 2 bases at J, with 13 bases in the middle. This CDR3 region has 12 residues. In nucleotides, the CDR3 is TGTGCCGCCCAGGGAGGCGCCTACGAGCAGTACTTC. Translated, it gives CAAQGGAYEQYF.

This chain joins TRBV4-1 and TRBJ1-5; D might be TRBD1 (5 bases). Trimming pared 0 bases from V and 0 bases from J, leaving 9 bases between. The CDR3 totals 16 residues. Germline V lookup: CDR1 MGHRA, CDR2 YSYEKL. CDR3 amino acids: CASSQDRQYSNQPQHF. The CDR3 DNA reads TGCGCCAGCAGCCAAGATCGACAGTATAGCAATCAGCCCCAGCATTTT.

The rearrangement uses TRBV30 and TRBJ2-3, with TRBD2 matching over 11 bases. Trimming removed 1 base from V and 1 base from J; junction bases left unmatched: 13. Per the germline V gene, CDR1 is GTSNPN and CDR2 is SVGIG (reference sequence). The CDR3 runs 19 residues. For the CDR3, the DNA is TGTGCCTGGAGTGGGATAGCGGGGGGGCAAGATAGTCGCACAGATACGCAGTATTTT. It codes for CAWSGIAGGQDSRTDTQYF.

The chain recombines TRBV7-8 with TRBJ1-1; maybe TRBD1 (5 bases). Looked up from germline, CDR1 is SGHVS and CDR2 is FQNEAQ. The V end was cut by 1 base, the J end by 6 bases, with 12 bases between. The CDR3 runs 14 residues. CDR3 coding DNA: TGTGCCAGCAGCTTAGTCCGGGGGATGGCTGAAGCTTTCTTT. Translation: CASSLVRGMAEAFF.

The chain recombines TRBV30 with TRBJ2-3; possible D gene TRBD2, 6 bases. This CDR3 has 12 residues. Germline V gives CDR1 GTSNPN, CDR2 SVGIG (reference sequence). V shed 5 bases and J shed 12 bases, with 18 bases lying between them. This CDR3 is CAWALTAGPQYF. DNA of the CDR3: TGTGCCTGGGCCCTAACAGCGGGCCCCCAGTATTTT.

The chain combines TRBV29-1 with TRBJ1-2; the match to TRBD1 covers 12 bases. V lost 3 bases to trimming and J lost 4 bases; unmatched junction nucleotides: 6. The CDR3 contains 15 residues. The V gene's germline CDR1 is SQVTM and CDR2 ANQGSEA. The CDR3 DNA reads TGCAGCGTTGACGTGGGGGACAGGGGGCTCTATGGCTACACCTTC. It translates to CSVDVGDRGLYGYTF.

The chain uses TRBV27 and TRBJ1-2; 9 bases agree with TRBD1. The CDR3 runs to 15 residues. J was trimmed by 7 bases and V by 6 bases; bases with no gene match: 12. From germline, CDR1 is MNHEY and CDR2 SMNVEV (reference sequence). The CDR3 DNA sequence: TGTGCCAGCAGAGAGACCGGGACAGGGTCCTTTGGCTACACCTTC. Amino acid sequence: CASRETGTGSFGYTF.

The chain has TRBV11-2 and TRBJ1-2; TRBD1 matches 8 bases. In germline, CDR1 is SGHAT, CDR2 FQNNGV. This CDR3 contains 13 residues. Trimming at V came to 5 bases and at J to 6 bases, leaving 5 bases not matched to a gene. The CDR3 reads CASSRDRGDGYTF. CDR3 nucleotides: TGTGCCAGCAGCAGAGACAGGGGCGATGGCTACACCTTC.

In DNA, the CDR3 is TGTGCCAGCAGCTCCCTGACTAGACCTGGCACAGATACGCAGTATTTT. Encoded protein: CASSSLTRPGTDTQYF. The chain recombines TRBV7-9 with TRBJ2-3, with a tentative D call TRBD2 (6 bases). CDR1 is SEHNR, CDR2 FQNEAQ, per germline (reference sequence). The V gene lost 4 bases and the J gene lost 1 base, with 15 bases spanning the gap. The CDR3 consists of 16 residues. The full variable domain, its missing parts supplied by reference TRBV7-9 and TRBJ2-3, is DTGVSQNPRHKITKRGQNVTFRCDPISEHNRLYWYRQTLGQGPEFLTYFQNEAQLEKSRLLSDRFSAERPKGSFSTLEIQRTEQGDSAMYLCASSSLTRPGTDTQYFGPGTRLTVL.

This clone came up once. The DNA of the CDR3 is TGTGCCAGCAGCGCGGGACAGGGAGTGCAAAATGGCTACACCTTC. Translating it yields CASSAGQGVQNGYTF. The chain links TRBV7-9 to TRBJ1-2; 9 nucleotides agree with TRBD1. With 5 bases clipped from V and 6 bases from J, the junction kept 10 bases outside the gene matches. The CDR3 consists of 15 residues. Germline V lookup: CDR1 SEHNR, CDR2 FQNEAQ (reference sequence).

This clone was seen more than once but under ten times. The rearrangement uses TRBV5-1 and TRBJ1-2; 7 nucleotides align to TRBD1. The CDR3 spans 15 residues. J gave up 0 bases and V 1 base, and 3 bases lay outside the gene matches. CDR1 and CDR2 (germline): SGHRS, YFSETQ. This CDR3 reads CASSLRGQTNYGYTF. In nucleotides, the CDR3 is TGCGCCAGCAGCTTGCGGGGACAGACTAACTATGGCTACACCTTC.

Turning to this clone: At the DNA level, this CDR3 is encoded by other sequences in the same sample as well. V usage is TRBV7-9 and J usage is TRBJ2-2, with TRBD2 matching over 8 bases. Germline trimming cut 5 bases from V and 6 bases from J; bases unmatched to any gene: 17. CDR1 and CDR2 from the germline V gene are SEHNR and FQNEAQ (reference sequence). This CDR3 has 18 amino acids. The CDR3 nucleotides are TGTGCCAGCAGCGCCCGGGACATGGGACTAGTTGGCGCCGGGGAGCTGTTTTTT. It is translated as CASSARDMGLVGAGELFF.